One sample yielded the 14 T cell receptor beta chains listed below, sequenced in a study of radiotherapy plus CTLA-4 blockade in lung cancer. Sequencing used immunoSEQ multiplex PCR; TCRdb keeps in-frame clones, though not all of them. This repertoire shows 35,000 to 45,000 clones, about 70% found once; its top ten account for around 23%. Sequenced here: peripheral blood, sampled from a patient treated with radiotherapy plus ipilimumab. Receptors were obtained from a human donor with non-small cell lung cancer who had a partial response to radiotherapy plus ipilimumab.

The rearrangement uses TRBV7-2 and TRBJ1-2; no clear D. This CDR3 has 14 amino acids. The V gene's germline CDR1 is SGHTA and CDR2 FQGNSA. V dropped 3 bases and J dropped 2 bases, with 10 bases sitting between them. CDR3 loop: CASSLGYTNYGYTF. In DNA form, the CDR3 reads TGTGCCAGCAGCTTGGGCTATACCAACTATGGCTACACCTTC.

Worth noting for this clone: At one end the junction does not follow the germline gene, possibly because of a read error. The rearrangement joins TRBV6-1 to TRBJ2-1; perhaps TRBD1 as D (6 bases). The CDR3 length is 16 residues. Germline lookup yields CDR1 MNHNS and CDR2 SASEGT. CDR3 coding DNA: TGTGCCATCAGTGAGTCTAAAGGGGGAGTGGGGAATGAGCAGTTCTTC. Its protein is CAISESKGGVGNEQFF.

This chain joins TRBV5-1 and TRBJ1-5; 10 bases map to TRBD1. The CDR3 spans 14 residues. The junction had 2 bases not matched to a gene; V was cut back by 3 bases and J by 5 bases. CDR1 and CDR2 from the germline V gene are SGHRS and YFSETQ. Here the CDR3 DNA reads TGCGCCAGCAGCTCAGGACAGGGGGATCAGCCCCAGCATTTT. Amino acid sequence: CASSSGQGDQPQHF.

The sample holds a few counts of this clone. The rearrangement uses TRBV28 and TRBJ2-1, with 10 bases identical to TRBD2. After removal of 6 bases from V and 15 bases from J, the junction contained 8 bases not matched to a gene. The germline CDR1 and CDR2 sequences are MDHEN and SYDVKM. The CDR3 is 12 residues long. The CDR3 region is CASRNSGRKRFF. In DNA form, the CDR3 reads TGTGCCAGCAGGAATAGCGGGAGGAAGCGGTTCTTC.

This chain connects TRBV6-5 to TRBJ2-2; weak D call: TRBD1 (5 bases). Trimming removed 4 bases from V and 9 bases from J, with 12 bases in between. From germline, CDR1 is MNHEY and CDR2 SVGAGI. CDR3 length: 13 residues. The CDR3 DNA follows: TGTGCCAGCAGTTCCGGACAACACCGGGAGCTGTTTTTT. This gives the protein CASSSGQHRELFF.

The chain uses TRBV7-3 and TRBJ2-3; maybe TRBD2 (6 bases). Germline CDR1 is SGHTA and CDR2 is FQGTGA. CDR3 length: 15 amino acids. Trimming pared 5 bases from V and 3 bases from J, leaving 15 bases between. CDR3 sequence: CASSQRDAGTDTQYF. The DNA for the CDR3 is TGTGCCAGCAGCCAGAGGGATGCGGGGACAGATACGCAGTATTTT.

V usage is TRBV5-4 and J usage is TRBJ2-2; D not resolved. This CDR3 has 14 residues. Trimming removed 0 bases from V and 1 base from J, with 4 bases in between. Germline V gene sequence: CDR1 SGHNT, CDR2 YYREEE (reference sequence). CDR3 DNA sequence: TGTGCCAGCAGCTTGGAGCTGAACACCGGGGAGCTGTTTTTT. Its protein is CASSLELNTGELFF.

V usage is TRBV6-4 and J usage is TRBJ2-7, with 8 bases identical to TRBD1. V lost 5 bases and J lost 0; bases outside the gene matches: 3. The CDR3 covers 14 residues. From germline, CDR1 is MRHNA and CDR2 SNTAGT. The CDR3 sequence is CASSRDRLSYEQYF. As DNA, the CDR3 is TGTGCCAGCAGTCGGGACAGGCTCTCCTACGAGCAGTACTTC.

The rearrangement uses TRBV6-5 and TRBJ1-1; tentative D call: TRBD1 (5 bases). Germline V CDR1 and CDR2: MNHEY, SVGAGI. The ends were cut back, 10 bases at V and 6 bases at J, with 12 bases in the middle. This CDR3 region has 11 residues. CDR3 in amino acids: CATNAGAEAFF. CDR3 DNA sequence: TGTGCCACAAATGCGGGGGCTGAAGCTTTCTTT.

This chain uses TRBV27 with TRBJ2-5, with no clear D. This CDR3 has 16 amino acids. The V end was cut by 6 bases, the J end by 1 base, with 18 bases between. Germline V CDR1 and CDR2: MNHEY, SMNVEV (reference sequence). The CDR3 loop reads CASSLRFSTFQETQYF. CDR3 coding DNA: TGTGCCAGCAGCCTCAGGTTCAGCACTTTCCAAGAGACCCAGTACTTC.

This rearrangement joins TRBV5-1 to TRBJ1-6; D uncertain. V was cut by 0 bases and J by 7 bases, with 11 bases left in between. Germline V gives CDR1 SGHRS, CDR2 YFSETQ. The CDR3 covers 15 residues. CDR3 region: CASSLDRPENSPLHF. The CDR3, as DNA: TGCGCCAGCAGCTTGGATCGGCCGGAGAATTCACCCCTCCACTTT.

The chain has TRBV7-6 and TRBJ2-1; TRBD2 might be the D (6 bases). Deletions cut 5 bases from V and 8 bases from J, with 13 bases between. The CDR3 spans 13 residues. The germline gives CDR1 SGHVS, CDR2 FNYEAQ. This CDR3 is CASSAGPAYEQFF. Here the CDR3 DNA reads TGTGCCAGCAGCGCGGGACCTGCGTATGAGCAGTTCTTC. Full variable domain (missing parts from reference TRBV7-6 and TRBJ2-1): GAGVSQSPRYKVTKRGQDVALRCDPISGHVSLYWYRQALGQGPEFLTYFNYEAQQDKSGLPNDRFSAERPEGSISTLTIQRTEQRDSAMYRCASSAGPAYEQFFGPGTRLTVL.

The V call is TRBV7-2, the J call TRBJ1-2, with 10 positions matching TRBD1. In germline, CDR1 is SGHTA, CDR2 FQGNSA. Trimming took 5 bases from V and 3 from J; bases not matched to a gene: 3. This CDR3 region has 14 residues. CDR3: CASSRQGADYGYTF. The CDR3 coding sequence is TGTGCCAGCAGCCGACAGGGGGCAGACTATGGCTACACCTTC.

This clone was seen a single time. This CDR3 reads CASINSYEQYF. CDR3 nucleotide sequence: TGTGCCAGCATCAATTCCTACGAGCAGTACTTC. The chain links TRBV6-1 to TRBJ2-7; D is ambiguous. This CDR3 comprises 11 residues. The V gene lost 7 bases and the J gene lost 1 base, with 5 bases spanning the gap. The germline V gene has CDR1 MNHNS and CDR2 SASEGT.